Sequencing of this T cell receptor (beta chain) was carried out in a study of regulatory T cells in long-lasting Graves disease. This clonotype has at least ten counts. Its antigen is not identified. Described time point: persistent/refractory GD, antithyroid drugs over 5 years with positive TRAb. Making the TCR library involved RNA that had been extracted from PBMCs. General study results and limits: Accuracy may have been reduced by the small sample size. Persistent disease preferred TRBV28, TRBJ1-2 and TRBJ2-5; new disease, TRBV20-1 and TRBJ2-1. Persistent patients had a count of shared public clonotypes (about 2,500) that exceeded that of new patients (roughly 1,000).

Arm-PCR with iRepertoire HTBI primers amplified the CDR3 regions for these TCR beta libraries. Original handling: Roughly 65 TRBV and 11 to 15 TRBJ segments were identified across samples. MiXCR, run by TCRdb on the multiplex PCR reads, gives a single entry per CDR3 protein. For this entry, the V and J calls and clone size follow TCRdb and not the study's own pipeline. The top ten hold 10% to 15% of the sample, which has around 460,000 distinct CDR3 sequences, roughly 22% seen once. Germline V gives CDR1 SGHTA, CDR2 FQGNSA. Trimming cost V 5 bases and J 4 bases, with 9 bases left between them. The CDR3 consists of 13 residues.

Sequenced material: peripheral blood mononuclear cells (PBMCs), taken when the disease was refractory, from a patient treated with antithyroid drugs. The sequence was obtained from a female donor with Graves disease. The chain links TRBV7-2 to TRBJ1-5; D is unclear. The CDR3 DNA is TGTGCCAGCAGCCCCCGACTTAATCAGCCCCAGCATTTT. This sequence encodes CASSPRLNQPQHF. Full variable domain (remainder filled in from reference TRBV7-2 and TRBJ1-5): GAGVSQSPSNKVTEKGKDVELRCDPISGHTALYWYRQSLGQGLEFLIYFQGNSAPDKSGLPSDRFSAERTGGSVSTLTIQRTQQEDSAVYLCASSPRLNQPQHFGDGTRLSIL.